This TCR beta chain was identified in a study of tumor-infiltrating lymphocytes in primary liver carcinoma. Concerning this clonotype: The junction does not match germline at one end; this may be a read error.

Germline assignment: CDR1 SQVTM and CDR2 ANQGSEA. This CDR3 contains 14 residues. The study co-extracted DNA and RNA from around 20-30 mg of unsorted bulk tissue. The researchers produced TCR beta cDNA from around 500 ng total RNA with a constant-region primer. Libraries for TCR beta were built through three nested multiplex PCR rounds, which together made up a slightly modified ARM-PCR procedure. Amplification in the first two PCR rounds was performed using TRBV1-TRBV30 forward primers and a C-beta reverse primer for around 10 cycles each. TCRdb recomputed calls from the multiplex PCR reads with MiXCR, one row per CDR3 protein. Of roughly 80,000 distinct CDR3 sequences listed, 69% are singletons.

The rearrangement joins TRBV29-1 to TRBJ1-1, with D tentatively TRBD1 (6 bases). This TCR derives from a man aged 35-49 years with primary liver carcinoma and hepatitis B virus infection. Source material: tumor-adjacent normal liver tissue. CDR3 sequence reads: CSVEDEGVNTEAFF. CDR3 bases: TGCAGCGTTGAAGATGAGGGGGTGAACACTGAAGCGTTCTTT.